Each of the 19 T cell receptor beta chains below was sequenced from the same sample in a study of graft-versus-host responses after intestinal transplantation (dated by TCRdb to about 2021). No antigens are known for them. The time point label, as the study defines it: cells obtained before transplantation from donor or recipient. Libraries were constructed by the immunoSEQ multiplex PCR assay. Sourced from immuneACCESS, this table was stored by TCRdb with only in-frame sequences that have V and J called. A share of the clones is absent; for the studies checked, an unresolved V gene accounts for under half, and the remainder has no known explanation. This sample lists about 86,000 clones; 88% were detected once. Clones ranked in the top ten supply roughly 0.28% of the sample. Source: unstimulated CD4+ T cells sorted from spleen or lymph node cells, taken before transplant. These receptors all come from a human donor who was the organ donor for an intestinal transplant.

CDR3 nucleotide sequence: TGTGCCAGCAGTGTTCTGCCGGGACAGGGTTACGAGCAGTACTTC. Protein: CASSVLPGQGYEQYF. This chain uses TRBV6-1 with TRBJ2-7; TRBD1 aligns across 9 bases. V lost 4 bases to trimming and J lost 4 bases; unmatched junction nucleotides: 8. CDR3 length equals 15 residues. The germline CDR1 and CDR2 sequences are MNHNS and SASEGT.

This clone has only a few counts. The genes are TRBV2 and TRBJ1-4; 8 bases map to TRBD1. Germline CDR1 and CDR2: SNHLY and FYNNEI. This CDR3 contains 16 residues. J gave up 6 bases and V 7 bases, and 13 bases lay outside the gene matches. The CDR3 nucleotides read TGTGCCAGCAACGGACAGGGTGTGGTGGTGGATGAAAAACTGTTTTTT. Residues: CASNGQGVVVDEKLFF.

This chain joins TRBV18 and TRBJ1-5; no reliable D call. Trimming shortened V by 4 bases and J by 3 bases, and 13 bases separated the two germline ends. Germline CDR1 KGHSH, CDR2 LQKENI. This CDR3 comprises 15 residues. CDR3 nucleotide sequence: TGTGCCAGCTCACTACTGTCGGAGGCCAATCAGCCCCAGCATTTT. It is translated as CASSLLSEANQPQHF.

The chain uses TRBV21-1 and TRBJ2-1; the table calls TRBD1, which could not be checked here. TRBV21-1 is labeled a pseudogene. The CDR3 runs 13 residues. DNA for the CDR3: TGTGCCAGGAGGGACAGGGCATGGGATGAGCAGTTCTTC. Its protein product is CARRDRAWDEQFF.

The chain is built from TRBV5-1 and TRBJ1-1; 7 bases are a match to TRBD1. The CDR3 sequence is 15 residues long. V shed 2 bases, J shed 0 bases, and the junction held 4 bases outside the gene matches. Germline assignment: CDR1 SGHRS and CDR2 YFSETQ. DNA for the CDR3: TGCGCCAGCAGCTTTCTGGGACAGATGAACACTGAAGCTTTCTTT. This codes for CASSFLGQMNTEAFF.

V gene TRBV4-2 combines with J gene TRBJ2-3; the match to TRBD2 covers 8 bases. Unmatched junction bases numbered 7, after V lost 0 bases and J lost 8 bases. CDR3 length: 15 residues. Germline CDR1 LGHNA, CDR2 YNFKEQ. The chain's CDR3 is CASSQDSGGVGTQYF. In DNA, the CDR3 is TGTGCCAGCAGCCAAGACAGCGGGGGTGTTGGTACGCAGTATTTT.

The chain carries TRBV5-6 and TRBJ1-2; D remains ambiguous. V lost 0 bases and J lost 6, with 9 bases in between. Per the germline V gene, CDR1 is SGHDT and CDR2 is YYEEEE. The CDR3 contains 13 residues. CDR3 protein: CASSLGPFDGYTF. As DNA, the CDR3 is TGTGCCAGCAGCTTGGGGCCGTTCGATGGCTACACCTTC.

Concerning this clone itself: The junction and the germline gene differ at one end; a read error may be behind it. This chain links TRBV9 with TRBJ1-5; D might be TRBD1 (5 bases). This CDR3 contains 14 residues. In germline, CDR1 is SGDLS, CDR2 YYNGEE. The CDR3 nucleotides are TGTGCCAGCAGCGTAGAGGACACGCATCAACCCCAGCATTTT. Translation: CASSVEDTHQPQHF.

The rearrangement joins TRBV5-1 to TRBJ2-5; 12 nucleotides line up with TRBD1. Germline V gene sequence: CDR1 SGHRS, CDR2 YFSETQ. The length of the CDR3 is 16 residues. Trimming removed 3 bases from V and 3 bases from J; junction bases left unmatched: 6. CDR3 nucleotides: TGCGCCAGCAGCTGGGGGGGACAGGGGGCGGAAGAGACCCAGTACTTC. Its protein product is CASSWGGQGAEETQYF.

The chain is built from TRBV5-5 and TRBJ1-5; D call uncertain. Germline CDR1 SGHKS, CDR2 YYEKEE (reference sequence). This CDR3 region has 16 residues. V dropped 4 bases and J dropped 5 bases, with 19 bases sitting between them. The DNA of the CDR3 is TGTGCCAGCAGCCGAGGGCCCCCTGACATCCATCAGCCCCAGCATTTT. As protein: CASSRGPPDIHQPQHF.

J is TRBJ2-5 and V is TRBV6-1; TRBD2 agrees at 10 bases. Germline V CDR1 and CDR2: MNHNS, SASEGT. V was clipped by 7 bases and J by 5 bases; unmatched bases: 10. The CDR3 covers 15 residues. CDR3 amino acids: CASTGLATLVETQYF. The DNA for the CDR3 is TGTGCCAGCACGGGACTAGCGACGTTGGTGGAGACCCAGTACTTC.

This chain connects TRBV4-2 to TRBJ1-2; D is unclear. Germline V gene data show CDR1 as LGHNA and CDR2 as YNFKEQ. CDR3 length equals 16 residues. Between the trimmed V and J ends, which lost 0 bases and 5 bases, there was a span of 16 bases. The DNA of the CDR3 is TGTGCCAGCAGCCAAGAGTGGTCCCAACTTCTGTATGGCTACACCTTC. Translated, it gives CASSQEWSQLLYGYTF.

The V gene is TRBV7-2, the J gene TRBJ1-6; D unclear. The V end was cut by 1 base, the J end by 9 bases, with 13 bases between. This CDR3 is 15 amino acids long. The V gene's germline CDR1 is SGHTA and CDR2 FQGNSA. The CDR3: CASSLGPWSSSPLHF. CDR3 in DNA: TGTGCCAGCAGCTTAGGGCCTTGGAGCTCTTCACCCCTCCACTTT.

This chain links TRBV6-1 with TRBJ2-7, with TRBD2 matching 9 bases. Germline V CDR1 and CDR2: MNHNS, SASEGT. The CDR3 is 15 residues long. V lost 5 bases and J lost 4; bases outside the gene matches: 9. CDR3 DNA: TGTGCCAGCAGTCCGGCGGGGGGGCTCAATTACGAGCAGTACTTC. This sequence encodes CASSPAGGLNYEQYF.

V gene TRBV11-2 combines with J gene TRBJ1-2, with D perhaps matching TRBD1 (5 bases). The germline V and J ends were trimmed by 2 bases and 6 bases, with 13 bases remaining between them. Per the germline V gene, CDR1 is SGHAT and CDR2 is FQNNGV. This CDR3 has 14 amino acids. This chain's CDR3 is CASSLRRGVDGYTF. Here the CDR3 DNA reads TGTGCCAGCAGCTTACGTAGGGGTGTGGATGGCTACACCTTC.

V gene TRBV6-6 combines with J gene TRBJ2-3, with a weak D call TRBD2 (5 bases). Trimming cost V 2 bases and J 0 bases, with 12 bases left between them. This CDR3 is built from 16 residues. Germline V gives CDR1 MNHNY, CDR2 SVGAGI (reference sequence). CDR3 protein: CASSYASWTSTDTQYF. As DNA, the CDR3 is TGTGCCAGCAGTTACGCGTCGTGGACTAGCACAGATACGCAGTATTTT.

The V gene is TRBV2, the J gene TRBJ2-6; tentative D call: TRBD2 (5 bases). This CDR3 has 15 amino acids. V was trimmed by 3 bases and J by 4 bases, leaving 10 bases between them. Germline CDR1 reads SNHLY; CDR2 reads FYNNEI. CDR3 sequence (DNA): TGTGCCAGCAGTGAGAGGGTCACGGGGGCCAACGTCCTGACTTTC. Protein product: CASSERVTGANVLTF. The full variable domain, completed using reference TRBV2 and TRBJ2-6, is EPEVTQTPSHQVTQMGQEVILRCVPISNHLYFYWYRQILGQKVEFLVSFYNNEISEKSEIFDDQFSVERPDGSNFTLKIRSTKLEDSAMYFCASSERVTGANVLTFGAGSRLTVL.

The DNA for the CDR3 is TGTGCCAGCAGCGACCGGACTAGCGGGAGTACGGGCACCGGGGAGCTGTTTTTT. The encoded protein is CASSDRTSGSTGTGELFF. The gene calls are TRBV9 and TRBJ2-2, with TRBD2 identical over 13 bases. Germline loops: CDR1 SGDLS, CDR2 YYNGEE. The CDR3 totals 18 residues. Trimming cost V 3 bases and J 4 bases; bases outside gene matches: 9.

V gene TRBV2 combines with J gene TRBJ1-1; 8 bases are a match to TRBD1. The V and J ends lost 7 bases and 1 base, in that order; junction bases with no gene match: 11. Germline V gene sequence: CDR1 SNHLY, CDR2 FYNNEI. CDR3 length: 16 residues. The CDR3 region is CASITPQGAANTEAFF. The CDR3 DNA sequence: TGTGCCAGCATTACACCCCAGGGGGCGGCGAACACTGAAGCTTTCTTT.